The clone carrying this T cell receptor (beta chain) was observed a handful of times. Its antigen is not identified. These data originate in a study of T cell repertoires in cytomegalovirus infection. Findings and caveats of the study: The ex vivo response showed dominance by HLA-C-restricted CMV-specific TCR beta clonotypes.

TCRdb analysed the reads with MiXCR anew, one entry per CDR3 protein. The sample contains approximately 120,000 distinct CDR3 sequences, 32% of which appear only once. V lost 11 bases, J lost 3 bases, and 16 bases lay in between. CDR3 length: 13 residues. Germline V gene sequence: CDR1 ENHRY, CDR2 SYGVKD. V is TRBV10-3 and J is TRBJ1-1, with D possibly being TRBD1 (5 bases). The source material was CD8+ T cells from cultured PBMCs, sampled from culture after CMV antigen stimulation. This sequence was found in a human donor in good health (CMV status not recorded). Some clones in this sample may be carry-over from other donors' samples. The CDR3 here is CASRGGGDTEAFF. Here the CDR3 DNA reads TGTGCCTCCCGGGGGGGTGGGGACACTGAAGCTTTCTTT.